These 13 T cell receptor beta chains came from one sample sequenced in a study of blood T cell repertoires in COVID-19. The method was immunoSEQ multiplex PCR; TCRdb's version includes in-frame clones alone and lacks a portion of them. In the table there are a few hundred thousand clones, about 89% of which are singletons. Sequenced sample: peripheral blood. These TCRs come from a young woman with COVID-19, enrolled during active disease.

The V and J genes are TRBV30 and TRBJ1-4, with D possibly TRBD1 on 6 matching bases. V lost 3 bases, J lost 0 bases, and 20 bases lay in between. Germline V gene lookup returns CDR1 GTSNPN and CDR2 SVGIG (reference sequence). CDR3 length equals 18 residues. The CDR3 sequence is CAWSPLGWTDATNEKLFF. CDR3 sequence (DNA): TGTGCCTGGAGCCCCCTGGGATGGACAGATGCAACTAATGAAAAACTGTTTTTT. Complete variable domain (other parts from reference TRBV30 and TRBJ1-4): SQTIHQWPATLVQPVGSPLSLECTVEGTSNPNLYWYRQAAGRGLQLLFYSVGIGQISSEVPQNLSASRPQDRQFILSSKKLLLSDSGFYLCAWSPLGWTDATNEKLFFGSGTQLSVL.

The rearrangement uses TRBV6-5 and TRBJ1-1, with 9 bases identical to TRBD1. With V trimmed by 6 bases and J by 2 bases, 4 bases remained unmatched. The germline V gene has CDR1 MNHEY and CDR2 SVGAGI. CDR3 length equals 14 residues. CDR3 sequence: CASRKTGGNTEAFF. CDR3 in DNA: TGTGCCAGCAGAAAGACAGGGGGTAACACTGAAGCTTTCTTT.

V and J are TRBV6-6 and TRBJ2-7; 10 positions match TRBD2. V shed 6 bases, J shed 3 bases, and the junction held 5 bases outside the gene matches. The germline V gene encodes CDR1 MNHNY and CDR2 SVGAGI (reference sequence). The CDR3 is made up of 14 amino acids. CDR3 DNA: TGTGCCAGCAGCTGGACTAGCGGAAACTACGAGCAGTACGTC. Its protein is CASSWTSGNYEQYV.

The J gene is TRBJ2-7, the V gene TRBV11-2; D might be TRBD2 (6 bases). Trimming removed 5 bases from V and 7 bases from J, with 12 bases in between. This CDR3 is built from 12 residues. Per the germline V gene, CDR1 is SGHAT and CDR2 is FQNNGV. The CDR3: CASSRRREEQYF. CDR3 DNA: TGTGCCAGCAGCCGTCGACGGGAGGAGCAGTACTTC.

This clone was seen a single time. The V gene is TRBV12-5, the J gene TRBJ2-1; D unresolved. CDR1 and CDR2 (germline): LGHNT, FRNRAP. The ends were cut back, 1 base at V and 6 bases at J, with 10 bases in the middle. The CDR3 consists of 14 residues. CDR3 loop: CASGLGTSINEQFF. CDR3 nucleotides: TGTGCTAGTGGTTTGGGTACATCCATCAATGAGCAGTTCTTC.

The rearrangement joins TRBV20-1 to TRBJ2-1, with D perhaps TRBD1 (5 bases). The V gene's germline CDR1 is DFQATT and CDR2 SNEGSKA (reference sequence). Trimming removed 3 bases from V and 3 bases from J, with 12 bases in between. The CDR3 runs 14 residues. The CDR3 reads CSASSQGSYNEQFF. CDR3 coding DNA: TGCAGTGCTAGTTCCCAGGGAAGCTACAATGAGCAGTTCTTC.

Only a few counts were recorded for this clone. V is TRBV30 and J is TRBJ2-1, with D perhaps TRBD2 (6 bases). The germline V and J ends were trimmed by 2 bases and 3 bases, with 11 bases remaining between them. The CDR3 length is 14 residues. The germline CDR1 and CDR2 sequences are GTSNPN and SVGIG (reference sequence). The CDR3 region is CAWSMGEDYNEQFF. The CDR3 DNA follows: TGTGCCTGGAGTATGGGGGAGGACTACAATGAGCAGTTCTTC.

This chain links TRBV5-1 with TRBJ2-5, with D possibly being TRBD1 (5 bases). This CDR3 is 15 amino acids long. V lost 0 bases, J lost 2 bases, and 11 bases lay in between. CDR1 is SGHRS and CDR2 is YFSETQ in the germline V gene. CDR3 coding DNA: TGCGCCAGCAGCTTGGTGGGGCAGGGACAAGAGACCCAGTACTTC. This translates into CASSLVGQGQETQYF. Full variable domain (rest looked up from reference TRBV5-1 and TRBJ2-5): KAGVTQTPRYLIKTRGQQVTLSCSPISGHRSVSWYQQTPGQGLQFLFEYFSETQRNKGNFPGRFSGRQFSNSRSEMNVSTLELGDSALYLCASSLVGQGQETQYFGPGTRLLVL.

The gene calls are TRBV10-2 and TRBJ2-5; the match to TRBD2 covers 7 bases. The CDR3 loop spans 18 amino acids. Germline V CDR1 and CDR2: WSHSY, SAAADI. V shed 3 bases and J 5 bases; nucleotides not matched to a gene: 18. The CDR3 protein is CASSDPAGKLQFGETQYF. The CDR3 nucleotides are TGCGCCAGCAGTGACCCAGCGGGGAAGTTACAATTCGGGGAGACCCAGTACTTC.

The chain combines TRBV19 with TRBJ2-7; 7 bases align to TRBD1. The CDR3 contains 15 residues. J was trimmed by 6 bases and V by 10 bases; bases with no gene match: 18. In germline, CDR1 is LNHDA, CDR2 SQIVND (reference sequence). For the CDR3, the DNA is TGTGCCACCAAATCCCGGTCGACAGGGTTCAGCGAGCAGTACTTC. Its protein product is CATKSRSTGFSEQYF. Together with reference TRBV19 and TRBJ2-7, the CDR3 gives the full variable domain: DGGITQSPKYLFRKEGQNVTLSCEQNLNHDAMYWYRQDPGQGLRLIYYSQIVNDFQKGDIAEGYSVSREKKESFPLTVTSAQKNPTAFYLCATKSRSTGFSEQYFGPGTRLTVT.

In this sample, this clone turned up a few times. This rearrangement joins TRBV4-1 to TRBJ1-3; TRBD1 agrees at 7 bases. Germline V lookup: CDR1 MGHRA, CDR2 YSYEKL. Unmatched junction bases numbered 8, after V lost 4 bases and J lost 2 bases. The CDR3 has 16 residues. The CDR3 spells CASSPLGQVPGNTIYF. The CDR3 DNA reads as TGCGCCAGCAGCCCCCTTGGACAGGTACCTGGAAACACCATATATTTT.

The rearrangement joins TRBV5-1 to TRBJ2-2, with D tentatively TRBD1 (6 bases). V gave up 3 bases and J gave up 4 bases, with 19 bases separating them. This CDR3 has 17 residues. CDR1 and CDR2 from the germline V gene are SGHRS and YFSETQ. The CDR3 loop reads CASSSRRRTASTGELFF. The CDR3 region has the DNA TGCGCCAGCAGCTCCCGGAGACGGACAGCGAGCACCGGGGAGCTGTTTTTT. Full variable domain (remainder filled in from reference TRBV5-1 and TRBJ2-2): KAGVTQTPRYLIKTRGQQVTLSCSPISGHRSVSWYQQTPGQGLQFLFEYFSETQRNKGNFPGRFSGRQFSNSRSEMNVSTLELGDSALYLCASSSRRRTASTGELFFGEGSRLTVL.

This clone was seen only once. This chain links TRBV20-1 with TRBJ2-3, with 12 bases identical to TRBD2. Per germline, CDR1 DFQATT and CDR2 SNEGSKA (reference sequence). V dropped 3 bases and J dropped 6; count of bases not matched to a gene: 7. The CDR3 loop spans 15 amino acids. The CDR3 bases are TGCAGTGCTAGTCGGGCTAGCGGGGGGGCCGATACGCAGTATTTT. Protein product: CSASRASGGADTQYF.